The clone carrying this TCR beta chain appeared a few times. Its target is unknown. The sample has other DNA sequences that encode this CDR3 too. The data derive from a study of fetal regulatory T cell absence and autoimmunity. Data came from immunoSEQ multiplex PCR; TCRdb stores just in-frame clones and leaves some out. The table shows 95,000 or so clones, with about two thirds occurring only once. General observations from the study: In IPEX, the enrichment was taken to support antigen-driven autoimmunity before birth. Oligoclonal TCR enrichment in pancreas over cord blood reached over 95-fold for some clones.

CDR3 length: 14 residues. V lost 0 bases and J lost 4; bases outside the gene matches: 1. Germline V lookup: CDR1 MNHEY, CDR2 SVGAGI. The TCR sequence derives from a male donor with IPEX syndrome. The chain combines TRBV6-5 with TRBJ2-7; 9 nucleotides line up with TRBD1. The source material was pancreas tissue. This CDR3 is CASSYSDRGYEQYF. CDR3 coding DNA: TGTGCCAGCAGTTACTCGGACAGGGGTTACGAGCAGTACTTC.